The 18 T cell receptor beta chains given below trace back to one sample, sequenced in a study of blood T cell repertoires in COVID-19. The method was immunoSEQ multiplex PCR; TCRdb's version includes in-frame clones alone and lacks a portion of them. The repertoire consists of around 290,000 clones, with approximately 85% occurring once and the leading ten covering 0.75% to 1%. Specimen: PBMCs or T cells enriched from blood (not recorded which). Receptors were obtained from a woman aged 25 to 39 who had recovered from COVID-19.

CDR3 bases: TGTGCCAGCAGAAGCGGACTAGCGGACACAGATACGCAGTATTTT. This translates into CASRSGLADTDTQYF. The gene calls are TRBV27 and TRBJ2-3, with 10 nucleotides matching TRBD2. CDR3 length: 15 amino acids. With V trimmed by 6 bases and J by 2 bases, 5 bases remained unmatched. Looked up from germline, CDR1 is MNHEY and CDR2 is SMNVEV (reference sequence).

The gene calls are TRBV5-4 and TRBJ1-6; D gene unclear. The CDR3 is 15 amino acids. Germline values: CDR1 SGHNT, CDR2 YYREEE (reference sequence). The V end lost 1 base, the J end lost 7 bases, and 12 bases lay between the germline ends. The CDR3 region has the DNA TGTGCCAGCAGCTTGCGCACCGGCGGAAATTCACCCCTCCACTTT. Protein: CASSLRTGGNSPLHF.

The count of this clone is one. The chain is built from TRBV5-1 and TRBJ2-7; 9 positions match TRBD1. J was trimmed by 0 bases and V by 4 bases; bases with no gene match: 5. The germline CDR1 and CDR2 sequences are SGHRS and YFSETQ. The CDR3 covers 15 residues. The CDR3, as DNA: TGCGCCAGCAGCGGAGGACAGGGGAGCTCCTACGAGCAGTACTTC. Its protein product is CASSGGQGSSYEQYF.

CDR3: CASSRSPGGQSPLHF. Here the CDR3 DNA reads TGTGCCAGCAGCCGCTCCCCGGGGGGACAATCACCCCTCCACTTT. The chain carries TRBV7-3 and TRBJ1-6; maybe TRBD1 (6 bases). Germline V gene sequence: CDR1 SGHTA, CDR2 FQGTGA. Trimming removed 5 bases at V and 10 bases at J, with 18 bases between. This CDR3 has 15 amino acids.

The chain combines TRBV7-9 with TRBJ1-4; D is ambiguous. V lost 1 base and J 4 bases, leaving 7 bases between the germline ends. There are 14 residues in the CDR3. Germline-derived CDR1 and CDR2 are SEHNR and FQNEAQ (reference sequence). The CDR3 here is CASSLGFLNEKLFF. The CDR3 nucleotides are TGTGCCAGCAGCTTAGGTTTTCTTAATGAAAAACTGTTTTTT.

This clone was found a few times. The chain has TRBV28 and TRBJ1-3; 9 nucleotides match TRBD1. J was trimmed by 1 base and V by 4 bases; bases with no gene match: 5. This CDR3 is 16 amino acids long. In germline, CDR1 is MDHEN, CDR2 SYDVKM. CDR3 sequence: CASSWTGVSSGNTIYF. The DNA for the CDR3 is TGTGCCAGCAGTTGGACAGGGGTATCGTCTGGAAACACCATATATTTT.

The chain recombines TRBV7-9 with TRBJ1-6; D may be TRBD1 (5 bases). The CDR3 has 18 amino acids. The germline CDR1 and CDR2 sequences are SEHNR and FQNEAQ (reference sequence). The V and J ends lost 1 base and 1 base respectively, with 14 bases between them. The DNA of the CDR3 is TGTGCCAGCAGCTTAGGCCATCCGGGGGTATCCTATAATTCACCCCTCCACTTT. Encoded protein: CASSLGHPGVSYNSPLHF. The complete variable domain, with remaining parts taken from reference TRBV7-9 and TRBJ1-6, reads DTGVSQNPRHKITKRGQNVTFRCDPISEHNRLYWYRQTLGQGPEFLTYFQNEAQLEKSRLLSDRFSAERPKGSFSTLEIQRTEQGDSAMYLCASSLGHPGVSYNSPLHFGNGTRLTVT.

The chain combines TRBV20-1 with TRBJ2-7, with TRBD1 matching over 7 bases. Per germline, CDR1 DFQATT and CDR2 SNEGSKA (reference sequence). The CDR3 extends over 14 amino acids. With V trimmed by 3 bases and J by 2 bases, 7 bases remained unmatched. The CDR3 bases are TGCAGTGCTAGTTTGTCGGGACAGACCTACGAGCAGTACTTC. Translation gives CSASLSGQTYEQYF.

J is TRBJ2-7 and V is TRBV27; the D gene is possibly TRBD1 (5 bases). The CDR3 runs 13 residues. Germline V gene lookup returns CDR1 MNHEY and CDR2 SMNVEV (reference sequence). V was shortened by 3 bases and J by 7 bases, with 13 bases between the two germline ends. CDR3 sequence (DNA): TGTGCCAGCAGTTTGGTGGGGCTGAGGGAGCAGTACTTC. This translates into CASSLVGLREQYF.

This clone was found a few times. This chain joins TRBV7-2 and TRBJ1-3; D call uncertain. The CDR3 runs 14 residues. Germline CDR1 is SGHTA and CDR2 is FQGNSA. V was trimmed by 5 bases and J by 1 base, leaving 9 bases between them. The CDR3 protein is CASSQSTSGNTIYF. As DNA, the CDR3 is TGTGCCAGCAGCCAAAGTACATCTGGAAACACCATATATTTT.

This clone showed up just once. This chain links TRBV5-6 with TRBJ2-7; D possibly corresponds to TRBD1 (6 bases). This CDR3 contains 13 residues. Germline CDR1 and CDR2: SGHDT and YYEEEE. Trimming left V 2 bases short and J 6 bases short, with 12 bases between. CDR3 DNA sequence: TGTGCCAGCAGCTTAGGACAGAGGGTCGAGCAGTACTTC. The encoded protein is CASSLGQRVEQYF.

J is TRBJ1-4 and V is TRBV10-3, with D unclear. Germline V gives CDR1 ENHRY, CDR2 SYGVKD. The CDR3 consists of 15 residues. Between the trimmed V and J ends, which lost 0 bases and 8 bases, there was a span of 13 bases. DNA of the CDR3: TGTGCCATCAGTGAGTCGGGAGGGATTGGGGAAAAACTGTTTTTT. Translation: CAISESGGIGEKLFF.

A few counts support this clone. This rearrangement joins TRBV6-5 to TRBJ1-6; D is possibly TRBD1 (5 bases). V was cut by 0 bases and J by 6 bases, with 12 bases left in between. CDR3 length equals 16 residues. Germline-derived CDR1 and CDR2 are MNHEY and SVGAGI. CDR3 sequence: CASSYSSGSPNSPLHF. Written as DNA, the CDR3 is TGTGCCAGCAGTTACTCTTCAGGGTCCCCTAATTCACCCCTCCACTTT.

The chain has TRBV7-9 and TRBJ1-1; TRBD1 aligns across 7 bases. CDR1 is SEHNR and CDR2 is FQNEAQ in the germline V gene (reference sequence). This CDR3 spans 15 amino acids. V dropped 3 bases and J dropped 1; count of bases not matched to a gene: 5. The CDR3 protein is CASSLNTGANTEAFF. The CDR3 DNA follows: TGTGCCAGCAGCTTGAATACAGGGGCGAACACTGAAGCTTTCTTT.

The CDR3 nucleotides are TGTGCCAGCAGTTTTCGGGGGAGGTTTGGCACTGAAGCTTTCTTT. It encodes CASSFRGRFGTEAFF. The rearrangement links TRBV28 to TRBJ1-1; D may be TRBD1 (5 bases). CDR1 is MDHEN and CDR2 is SYDVKM in the germline V gene. V lost 3 bases, J lost 4 bases, and 15 bases lay in between. This CDR3 region has 15 residues.

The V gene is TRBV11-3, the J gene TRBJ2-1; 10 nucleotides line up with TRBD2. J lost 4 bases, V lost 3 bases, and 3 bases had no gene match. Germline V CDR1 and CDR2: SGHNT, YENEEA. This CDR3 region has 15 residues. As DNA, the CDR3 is TGTGCCAGCAGCTTCGGACTAGCGGAATACAATGAGCAGTTCTTC. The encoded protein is CASSFGLAEYNEQFF. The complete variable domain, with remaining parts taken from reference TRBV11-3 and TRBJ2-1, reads EAGVVQSPRYKIIEKKQPVAFWCNPISGHNTLYWYLQNLGQGPELLIRYENEEAVDDSQLPKDRFSAERLKGVDSTLKIQPAELGDSAVYLCASSFGLAEYNEQFFGPGTRLTVL.

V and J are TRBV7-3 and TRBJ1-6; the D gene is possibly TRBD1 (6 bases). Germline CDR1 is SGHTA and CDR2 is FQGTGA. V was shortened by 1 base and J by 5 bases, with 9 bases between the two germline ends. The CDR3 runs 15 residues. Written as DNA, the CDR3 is TGTGCCAGCAGCTTAAACAGGGCACATAATTCACCCCTCCACTTT. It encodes CASSLNRAHNSPLHF.

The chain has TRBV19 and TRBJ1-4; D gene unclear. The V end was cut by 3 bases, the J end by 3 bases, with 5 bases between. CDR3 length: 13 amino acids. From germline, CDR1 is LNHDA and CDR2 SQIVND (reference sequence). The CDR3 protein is CASSIYPNEKLFF. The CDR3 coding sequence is TGTGCCAGTAGTATCTACCCTAATGAAAAACTGTTTTTT. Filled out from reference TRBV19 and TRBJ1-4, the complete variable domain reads DGGITQSPKYLFRKEGQNVTLSCEQNLNHDAMYWYRQDPGQGLRLIYYSQIVNDFQKGDIAEGYSVSREKKESFPLTVTSAQKNPTAFYLCASSIYPNEKLFFGSGTQLSVL.